The rows below give T cell receptor beta chains drawn from one sample of a study of Graves' ophthalmopathy and Graves' hyperthyroidism. One entry per CDR3 protein results from TCRdb running MiXCR on the multiplex PCR reads. Of about 740,000 distinct CDR3 sequences in the sample, roughly 40% are singletons; the top ten hold 40% to 55%. The sample was peripheral blood. The receptors originated from an adult man with Graves' ophthalmopathy. CDR3s include the opening cysteine and the closing phenylalanine or tryptophan. A D gene is named only where the DNA matches it firmly. Some rows have no size entry. The others give once, few or many, or a class for an expanded clone.

>TRBD1|TRBJ1-2|TRBV29-1|.
TGCAGCGTTGATGGACAGGGGACAGTCGGCTATGGCTACACCTTC
CSVDGQGTVGYGYTF
>TRBD1|TRBJ2-5|TRBV24-1|many
TGTGCCACCAGTGACACTAAGACAGGGGACGTCGAGACCCAGTACTTC
CATSDTKTGDVETQYF
>TRBD1|TRBJ2-6|TRBV10-3|.
TGTGCCGTCAGTCAAAAGAGAAGCCAGACAGGGACCTTAAGCTCTGGGGCCAACGTCCTGACTTTC
CAVSQKRSQTGTLSSGANVLTF
>.|TRBJ2-5|TRBV20-1|few
TGCAGTGCTAGAGTCGTAGGGGGACAAGAGACCCAGTACTTC
CSARVVGGQETQYF
>.|TRBJ1-5|TRBV29-1|once
TGCAGCGTACTAAGCGGGGGGAAGCAGCCCCAGCATTTT
CSVLSGGKQPQHF
>TRBD1|TRBJ2-5|TRBV10-3|.
TGTGCCAGCAGTCAAGCCGTGGACAGGTATCAAGAGACCCAGTACTTC
CASSQAVDRYQETQYF
>TRBD2|TRBJ2-7|TRBV9|few
TGTGCCAGCAGCGTAGCCCATGGGGGGGGTTACGAGCAGTACTTC
CASSVAHGGGYEQYF
>TRBD2|TRBJ2-1|TRBV15|.
TGTGCCACCAGTCGGGGTCTAGCGGGAATCGATGAGCAGTTCTTC
CATSRGLAGIDEQFF
>.|TRBJ1-6|TRBV7-2|many
TGTGCCAGCAGCTTAAAACAGTCTGGTTCACCCCTCCACTTT
CASSLKQSGSPLHF
>.|TRBJ1-2|TRBV4-1|few
TGCGCCAGCAGCCAAGAATCAGGGGATGCTGGCTACACCTTC
CASSQESGDAGYTF
>.|TRBJ1-1|TRBV29-1|many
TGCAGCGTGCGGGAGGGGGAAGCTTTCTTT
CSVREGEAFF
>.|TRBJ1-2|TRBV7-9|.
TGTGCCAGCAGCCCTACGGGCGATAGGGTTTTCTATGGCTACACCTTC
CASSPTGDRVFYGYTF
>.|TRBJ2-2|TRBV20-1|.
TGCAGTGCCAAGGACCGGACGGGCACCGGGGAGCTGTTTTTT
CSAKDRTGTGELFF
>TRBD2|TRBJ2-7|TRBV20-1|.
TGCAGTGCTAAAAGCGGGGGGTCCTACGAGCAGTACTTC
CSAKSGGSYEQYF
>.|TRBJ1-1|TRBV2|many
TGTGCCAGCAGGGATATTGACAGTGCAAAAGAAGCTTTCTTT
CASRDIDSAKEAFF
>TRBD1|TRBJ1-6|TRBV6-5|.
TGTGCCAGCAGTACCTCTACAGGGGGCAATTCACCCCTCCACTTT
CASSTSTGGNSPLHF
>TRBD2|TRBJ2-7|TRBV7-2|few
TGTGCCAGCAGCTTAAATCCTAGCGGGATTGACGAGCAGTACTTC
CASSLNPSGIDEQYF
>TRBD1|TRBJ1-1|TRBV2|.
TGTGCCAGCGGGGACAGGGGGCGGCTGAACACTGAAGCTTTCTTT
CASGDRGRLNTEAFF
>TRBD1|TRBJ1-1|TRBV25-1|.
TGTGCCAGCAGTGCTGCGGGACAGGGACACACTGAAGCTTTCTTT
CASSAAGQGHTEAFF
>.|TRBJ1-5|TRBV20-1|few
TGCAGTGCTAGAGGGGCTTACGATAGCAATCAGCCCCAGCATTTT
CSARGAYDSNQPQHF
>.|TRBJ1-1|TRBV7-2|many
TGTGCCAGCAGCTTAGTGGGGGTAGGCACTGAAGCTTTCTTT
CASSLVGVGTEAFF
>.|TRBJ1-2|TRBV7-2|many
TGTGCCAGCAGCTTAGCATCCTCTAGCTATGGCTACACCTTC
CASSLASSSYGYTF
>.|TRBJ1-2|TRBV5-8|.
TGTGCCAGCAGCTTGGTCGCTGGGGGATCGGGCTACACCTTC
CASSLVAGGSGYTF
>.|TRBJ2-5|TRBV19|few
TGTGCCAGTAGTATGTCGTCAGCCCAAGAGACCCAGTACTTC
CASSMSSAQETQYF
>TRBD1|TRBJ1-2|TRBV29-1|.
TGCAGCGTTGGCGGACAGGGCGGACCCTACACCTTC
CSVGGQGGPYTF
>.|TRBJ1-1|TRBV5-4|.
TGTGCCAGCGGGCAGCTTATGAACACTGAAGCTTTCTTT
CASGQLMNTEAFF
>.|TRBJ1-2|TRBV29-1|.
TGCAGCGTAGCGCCAGGGACTAACTATGGCTACACCTTC
CSVAPGTNYGYTF
>.|TRBJ1-2|TRBV13|many
TGTGCCAGCAGCCGTGGGGGCGCTCACTATGGCTACACCTTC
CASSRGGAHYGYTF
>TRBD1|TRBJ2-5|TRBV28|.
TGTGCCAGCAGTCGACAGGGGGTAATCCGGGGGGAGACCCAGTACTTC
CASSRQGVIRGETQYF
>.|TRBJ1-1|TRBV15|many
TGTGCCACCACTCGAGGGGCGCTTCGTTCTGAGGCTTTCTTT
CATTRGALRSEAFF